This entry concerns a single T cell receptor beta chain. This sample is drawn from a study of T cell responses to AZD1222 COVID-19 vaccine. Repertoires were generated with immunoSEQ multiplex PCR, while TCRdb's copy carries only in-frame clones and drops some. Among under 70,000 clones listed, 79% were seen once. V was shortened by 4 bases and J by 0 bases, with 11 bases between the two germline ends. The CDR3 extends over 15 amino acids. Germline V gene data show CDR1 as SNHLY and CDR2 as FYNNEI. The sample here was peripheral blood, taken on day 0 of MenACWY control vaccination. This rearrangement joins TRBV2 to TRBJ2-3; no clear D. This TCR derives from an adult in good health. The CDR3 nucleotides read TGTGCCAGCAGTGTGCAGTTAATCAGCACAGATACGCAGTATTTT. Its translation: CASSVQLISTDTQYF.